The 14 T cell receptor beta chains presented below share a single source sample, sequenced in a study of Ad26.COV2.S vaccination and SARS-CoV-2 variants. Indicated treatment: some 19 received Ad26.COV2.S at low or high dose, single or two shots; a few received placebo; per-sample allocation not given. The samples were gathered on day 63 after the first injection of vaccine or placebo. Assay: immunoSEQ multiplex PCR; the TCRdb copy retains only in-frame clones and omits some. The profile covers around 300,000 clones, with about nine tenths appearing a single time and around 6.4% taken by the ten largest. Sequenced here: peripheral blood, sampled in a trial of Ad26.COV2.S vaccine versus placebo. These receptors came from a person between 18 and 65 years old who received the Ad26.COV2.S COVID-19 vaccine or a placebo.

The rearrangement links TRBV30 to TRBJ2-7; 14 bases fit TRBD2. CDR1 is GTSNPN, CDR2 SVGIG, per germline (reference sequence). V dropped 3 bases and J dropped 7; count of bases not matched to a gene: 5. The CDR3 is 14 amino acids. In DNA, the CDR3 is TGTGCCTGGAGCTTCGGACTAGCGGGAGGAGAGCAGTACTTC. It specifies CAWSFGLAGGEQYF.

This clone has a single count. CDR3 DNA: TGTGCCAGCAGCTTGGCTCGGCTAGCGGGGGGAAGCTCCTACGAGCAGTACTTC. Amino acid sequence: CASSLARLAGGSSYEQYF. This chain joins TRBV5-4 and TRBJ2-7, with 11 bases identical to TRBD2. Looked up from germline, CDR1 is SGHNT and CDR2 is YYREEE (reference sequence). This CDR3 is built from 18 residues. The ends lost 0 bases at V and 0 bases at J; junction bases unmatched: 8. Combining the CDR3 with reference TRBV5-4 and TRBJ2-7 gives the whole variable domain ETGVTQSPTHLIKTRGQQVTLRCSSQSGHNTVSWYQQALGQGPQFIFQYYREEENGRGNFPPRFSGLQFPNYSSELNVNALELDDSALYLCASSLARLAGGSSYEQYFGPGTRLTVT.

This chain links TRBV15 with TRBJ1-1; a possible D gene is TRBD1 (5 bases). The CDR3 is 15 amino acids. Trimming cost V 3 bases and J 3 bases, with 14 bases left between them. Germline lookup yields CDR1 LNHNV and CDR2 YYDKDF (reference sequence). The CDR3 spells CATSRGTDSYTEAFF. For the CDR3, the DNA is TGTGCCACCAGCAGGGGCACCGACAGTTACACTGAAGCTTTCTTT.

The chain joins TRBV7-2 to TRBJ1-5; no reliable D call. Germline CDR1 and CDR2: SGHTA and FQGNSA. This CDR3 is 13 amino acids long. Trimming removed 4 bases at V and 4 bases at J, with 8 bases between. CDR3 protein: CASSSERNQPQHF. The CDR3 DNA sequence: TGTGCCAGCAGCTCAGAACGAAATCAGCCCCAGCATTTT. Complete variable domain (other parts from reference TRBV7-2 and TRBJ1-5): GAGVSQSPSNKVTEKGKDVELRCDPISGHTALYWYRQSLGQGLEFLIYFQGNSAPDKSGLPSDRFSAERTGGSVSTLTIQRTQQEDSAVYLCASSSERNQPQHFGDGTRLSIL.

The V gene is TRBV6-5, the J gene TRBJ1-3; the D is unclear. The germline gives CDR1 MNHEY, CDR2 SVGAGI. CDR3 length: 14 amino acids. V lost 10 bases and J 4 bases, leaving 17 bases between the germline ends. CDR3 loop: CAIFPLGWGNTIYF. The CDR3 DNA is TGTGCCATATTTCCCCTCGGATGGGGAAACACCATATATTTT.

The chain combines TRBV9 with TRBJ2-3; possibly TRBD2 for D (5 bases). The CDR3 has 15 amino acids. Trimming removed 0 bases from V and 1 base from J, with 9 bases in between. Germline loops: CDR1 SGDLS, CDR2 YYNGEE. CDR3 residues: CASSVGPGGTDTQYF. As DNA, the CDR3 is TGTGCCAGCAGCGTAGGCCCCGGGGGCACAGATACGCAGTATTTT.

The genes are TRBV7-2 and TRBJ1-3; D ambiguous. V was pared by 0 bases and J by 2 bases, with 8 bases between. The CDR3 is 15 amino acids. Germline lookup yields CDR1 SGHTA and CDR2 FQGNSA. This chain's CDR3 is CASSLAPSPGNTIYF. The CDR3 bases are TGTGCCAGCAGCTTAGCCCCCTCGCCTGGAAACACCATATATTTT.

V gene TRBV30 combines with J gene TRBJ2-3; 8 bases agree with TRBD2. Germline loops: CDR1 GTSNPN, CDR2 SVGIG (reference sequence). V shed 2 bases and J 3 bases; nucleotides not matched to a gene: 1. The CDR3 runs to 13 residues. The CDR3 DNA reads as TGTGCCTGGAGTATAGCGGGAACAGATACGCAGTATTTT. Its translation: CAWSIAGTDTQYF.

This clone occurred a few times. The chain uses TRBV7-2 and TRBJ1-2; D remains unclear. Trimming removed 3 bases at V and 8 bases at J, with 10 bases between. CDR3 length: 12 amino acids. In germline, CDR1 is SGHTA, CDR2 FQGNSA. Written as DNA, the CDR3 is TGTGCCAGCAGCTTTATACGAGAGGGCTACACCTTC. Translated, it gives CASSFIREGYTF.

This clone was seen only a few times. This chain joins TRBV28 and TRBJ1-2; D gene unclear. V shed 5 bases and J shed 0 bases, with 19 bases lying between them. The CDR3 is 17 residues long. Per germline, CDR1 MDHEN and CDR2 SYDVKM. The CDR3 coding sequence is TGTGCCAGCAGTCTCACCCGCCACCCGGGCGCTAACTATGGCTACACCTTC. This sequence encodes CASSLTRHPGANYGYTF.

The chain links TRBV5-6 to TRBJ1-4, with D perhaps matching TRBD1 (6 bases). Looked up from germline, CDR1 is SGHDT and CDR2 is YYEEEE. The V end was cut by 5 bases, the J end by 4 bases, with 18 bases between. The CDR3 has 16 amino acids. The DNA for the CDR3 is TGTGCCAGCAGTTATTCTCTCAGACAGGATAATGAAAAACTGTTTTTT. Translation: CASSYSLRQDNEKLFF.

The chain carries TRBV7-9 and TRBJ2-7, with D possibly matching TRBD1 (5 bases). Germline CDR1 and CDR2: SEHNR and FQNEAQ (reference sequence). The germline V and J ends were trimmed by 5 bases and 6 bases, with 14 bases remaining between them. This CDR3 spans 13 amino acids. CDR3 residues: CASSVSRVGEQYF. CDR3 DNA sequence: TGTGCCAGCAGCGTCAGCAGGGTGGGCGAGCAGTACTTC.

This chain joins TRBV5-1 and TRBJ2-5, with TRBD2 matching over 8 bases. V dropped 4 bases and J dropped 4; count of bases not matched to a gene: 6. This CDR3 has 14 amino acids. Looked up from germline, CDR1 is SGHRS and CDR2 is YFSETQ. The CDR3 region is CASSPGTSRETQYF. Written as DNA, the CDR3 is TGCGCCAGCAGCCCCGGGACTAGTAGAGAGACCCAGTACTTC.

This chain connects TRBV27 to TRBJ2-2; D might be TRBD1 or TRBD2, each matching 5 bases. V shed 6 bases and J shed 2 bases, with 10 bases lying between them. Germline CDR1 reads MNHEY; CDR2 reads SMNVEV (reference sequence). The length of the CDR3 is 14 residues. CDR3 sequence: CASRSWDNTGELFF. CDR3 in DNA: TGTGCCAGCAGGAGCTGGGACAACACCGGGGAGCTGTTTTTT.